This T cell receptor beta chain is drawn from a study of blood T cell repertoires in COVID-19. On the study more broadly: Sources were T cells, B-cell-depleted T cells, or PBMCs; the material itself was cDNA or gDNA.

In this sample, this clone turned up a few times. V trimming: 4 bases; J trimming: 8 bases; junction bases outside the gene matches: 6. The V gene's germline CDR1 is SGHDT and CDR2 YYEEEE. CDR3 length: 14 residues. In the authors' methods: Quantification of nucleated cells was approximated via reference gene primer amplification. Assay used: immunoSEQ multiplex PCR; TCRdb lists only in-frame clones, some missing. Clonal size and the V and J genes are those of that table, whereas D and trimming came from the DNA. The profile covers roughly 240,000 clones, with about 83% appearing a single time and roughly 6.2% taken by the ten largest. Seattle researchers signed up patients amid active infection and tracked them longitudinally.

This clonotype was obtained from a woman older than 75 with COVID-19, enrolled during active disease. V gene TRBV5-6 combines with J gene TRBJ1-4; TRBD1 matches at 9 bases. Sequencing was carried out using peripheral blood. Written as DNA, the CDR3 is TGTGCCAGCAGCGCACAGGGGGCCGGAGAAAAACTGTTTTTT. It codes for CASSAQGAGEKLFF.